This T cell receptor beta chain appears in the sequencing data of a study of T cell responses to AZD1222 COVID-19 vaccine. Looked up from germline, CDR1 is MNHEY and CDR2 is SVGAGI. Trimming cost V 5 bases and J 1 base, with 9 bases left between them. There are 13 residues in the CDR3. Generated by immunoSEQ multiplex PCR, the TCRdb table keeps only in-frame clones and is missing some. This sample has about 75,000 clones, with more than 70% found just once. The chain is built from TRBV6-5 and TRBJ2-7; D remains ambiguous. This sequence originates from an adult who received the MenACWY meningococcal vaccine as a control. Sample: peripheral blood, taken 28 days after the second dose of the MenACWY control vaccine. Here the CDR3 DNA reads TGTGCCAGCAGTCCTCTTAAGTCCTACGAGCAGTACTTC. Its protein is CASSPLKSYEQYF.